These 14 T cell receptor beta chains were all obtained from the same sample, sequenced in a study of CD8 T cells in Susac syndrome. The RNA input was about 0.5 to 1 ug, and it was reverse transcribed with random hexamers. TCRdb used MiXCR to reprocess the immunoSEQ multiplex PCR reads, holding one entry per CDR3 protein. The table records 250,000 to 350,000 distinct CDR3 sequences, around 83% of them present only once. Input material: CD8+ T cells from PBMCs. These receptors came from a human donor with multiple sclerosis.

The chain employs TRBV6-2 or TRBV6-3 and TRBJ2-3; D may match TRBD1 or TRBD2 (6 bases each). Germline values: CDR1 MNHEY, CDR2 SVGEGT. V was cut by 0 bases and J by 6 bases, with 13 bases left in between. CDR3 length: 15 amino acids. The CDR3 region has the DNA TGTGCCAGCAGTTACTCTAACAGGGAGGTGGATACGCAGTATTTT. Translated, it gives CASSYSNREVDTQYF.

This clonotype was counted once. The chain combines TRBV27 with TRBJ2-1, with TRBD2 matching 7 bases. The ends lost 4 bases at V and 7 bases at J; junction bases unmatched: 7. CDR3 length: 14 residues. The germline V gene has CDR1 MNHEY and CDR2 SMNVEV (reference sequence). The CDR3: CASSSSPLANEQFF. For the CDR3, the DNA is TGTGCCAGCAGTTCGTCCCCACTAGCGAATGAGCAGTTCTTC.

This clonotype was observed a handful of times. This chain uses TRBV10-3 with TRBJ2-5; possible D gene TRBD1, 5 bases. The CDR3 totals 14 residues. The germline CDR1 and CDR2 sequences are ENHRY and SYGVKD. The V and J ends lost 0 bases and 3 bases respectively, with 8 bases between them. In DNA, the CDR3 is TGTGCCATCAGTGAGTCCAGGGAAGAAGAGACCCAGTACTTC. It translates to CAISESREEETQYF.

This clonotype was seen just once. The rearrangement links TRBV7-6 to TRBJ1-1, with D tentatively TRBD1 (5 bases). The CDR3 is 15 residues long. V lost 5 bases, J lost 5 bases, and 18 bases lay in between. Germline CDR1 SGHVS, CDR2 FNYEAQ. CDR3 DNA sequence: TGTGCCAGCAGCATAGGGACGGGTGGATTGACTGAAGCTTTCTTT. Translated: CASSIGTGGLTEAFF.

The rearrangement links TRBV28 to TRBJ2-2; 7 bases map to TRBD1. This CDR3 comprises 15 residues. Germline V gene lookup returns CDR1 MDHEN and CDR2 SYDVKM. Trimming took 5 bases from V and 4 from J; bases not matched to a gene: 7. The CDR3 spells CASSLRGLGTGELFF. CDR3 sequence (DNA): TGTGCCAGCAGTCTAAGGGGGCTAGGCACCGGGGAGCTGTTTTTT.

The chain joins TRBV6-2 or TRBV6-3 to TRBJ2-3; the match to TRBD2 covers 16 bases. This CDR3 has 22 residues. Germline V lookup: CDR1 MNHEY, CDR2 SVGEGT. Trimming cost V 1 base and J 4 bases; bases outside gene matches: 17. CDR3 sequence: CASSYFPILGLAGGPGPDTQYF. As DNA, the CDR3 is TGTGCCAGCAGTTACTTTCCCATTTTGGGACTAGCGGGAGGGCCAGGCCCAGATACGCAGTATTTT.

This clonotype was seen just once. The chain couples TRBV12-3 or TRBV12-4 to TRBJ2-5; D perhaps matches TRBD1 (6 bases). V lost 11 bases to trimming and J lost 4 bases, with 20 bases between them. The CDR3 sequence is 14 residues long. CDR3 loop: CASGELGGRETQYF. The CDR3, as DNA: TGTGCCTCCGGGGAACTAGGGGGTCGAGAGACCCAGTACTTC.

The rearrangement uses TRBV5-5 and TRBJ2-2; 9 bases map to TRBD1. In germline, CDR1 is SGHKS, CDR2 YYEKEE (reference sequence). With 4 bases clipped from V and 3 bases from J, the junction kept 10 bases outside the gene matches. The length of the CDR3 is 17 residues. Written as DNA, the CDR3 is TGTGCCAGCAGCCTATGGCAGGACAGGGGATACACCGGGGAGCTGTTTTTT. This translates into CASSLWQDRGYTGELFF.

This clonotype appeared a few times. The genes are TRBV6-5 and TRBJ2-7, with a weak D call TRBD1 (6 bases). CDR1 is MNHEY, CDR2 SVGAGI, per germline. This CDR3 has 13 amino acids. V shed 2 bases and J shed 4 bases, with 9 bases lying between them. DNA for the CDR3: TGTGCCAGCAGTTACGCACAGGGTTACGAGCAGTACTTC. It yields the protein CASSYAQGYEQYF.

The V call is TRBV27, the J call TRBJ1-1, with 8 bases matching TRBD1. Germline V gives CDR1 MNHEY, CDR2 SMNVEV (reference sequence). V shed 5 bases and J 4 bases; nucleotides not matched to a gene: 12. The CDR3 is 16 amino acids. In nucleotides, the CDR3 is TGTGCCAGCAGTACGCGGACAGGGTCGTCTCTCACTGAAGCTTTCTTT. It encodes CASSTRTGSSLTEAFF.

Here the CDR3 DNA reads TGCGCCAGCAGCTTCGCGGGAGGGCCAGATACGCAGTATTTT. As protein: CASSFAGGPDTQYF. J is TRBJ2-3 and V is TRBV5-1, with 9 bases aligning to TRBD2. CDR1 is SGHRS and CDR2 is YFSETQ in the germline V gene. The trim removed 2 bases at V and 4 bases at J, leaving 2 bases unmatched. The length of the CDR3 is 14 residues.

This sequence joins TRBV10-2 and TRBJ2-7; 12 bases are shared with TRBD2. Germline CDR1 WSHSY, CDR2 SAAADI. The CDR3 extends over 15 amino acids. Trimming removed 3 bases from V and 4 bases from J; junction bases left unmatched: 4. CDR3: CASSDGLAGPYEQYF. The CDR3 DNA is TGCGCCAGCAGTGACGGACTAGCGGGACCATACGAGCAGTACTTC.

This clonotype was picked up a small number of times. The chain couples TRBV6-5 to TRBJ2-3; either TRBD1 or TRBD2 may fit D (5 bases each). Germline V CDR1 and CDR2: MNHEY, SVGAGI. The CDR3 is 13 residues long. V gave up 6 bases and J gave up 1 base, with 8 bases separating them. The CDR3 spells CASSRGGTDTQYF. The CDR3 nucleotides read TGTGCCAGCAGCCGAGGGGGCACAGATACGCAGTATTTT.

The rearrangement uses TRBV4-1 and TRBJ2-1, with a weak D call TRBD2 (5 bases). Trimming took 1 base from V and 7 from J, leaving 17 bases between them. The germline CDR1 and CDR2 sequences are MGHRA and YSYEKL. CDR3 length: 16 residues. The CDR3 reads CASSQVSPAATNEQFF. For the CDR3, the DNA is TGCGCCAGCAGCCAAGTCTCACCAGCGGCGACGAATGAGCAGTTCTTC.